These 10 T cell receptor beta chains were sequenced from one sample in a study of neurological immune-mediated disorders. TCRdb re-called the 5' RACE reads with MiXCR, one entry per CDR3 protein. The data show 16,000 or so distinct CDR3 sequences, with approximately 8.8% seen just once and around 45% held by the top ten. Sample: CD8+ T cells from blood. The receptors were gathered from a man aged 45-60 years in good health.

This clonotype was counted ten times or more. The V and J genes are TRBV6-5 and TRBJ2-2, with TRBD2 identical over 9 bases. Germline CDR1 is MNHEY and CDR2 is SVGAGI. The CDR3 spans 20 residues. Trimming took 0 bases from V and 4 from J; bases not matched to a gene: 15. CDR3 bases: TGTGCCAGCAGTTACTCGACATGGGCTAGCGGGATGGCGGTCACCGGGGAGCTGTTTTTT. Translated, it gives CASSYSTWASGMAVTGELFF.

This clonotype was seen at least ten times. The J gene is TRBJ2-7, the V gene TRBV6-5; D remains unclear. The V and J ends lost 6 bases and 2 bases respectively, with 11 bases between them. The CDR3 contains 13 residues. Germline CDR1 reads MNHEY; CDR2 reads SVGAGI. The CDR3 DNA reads TGTGCCAGCAGACACCCTCTGACCTACGAGCAGTACTTC. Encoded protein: CASRHPLTYEQYF.

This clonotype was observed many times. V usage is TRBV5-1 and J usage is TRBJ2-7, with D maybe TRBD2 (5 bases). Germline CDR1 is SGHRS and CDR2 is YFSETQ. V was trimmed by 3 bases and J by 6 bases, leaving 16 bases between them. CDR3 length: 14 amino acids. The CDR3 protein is CASSSSGEGAEQYF. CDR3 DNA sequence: TGCGCCAGCAGCTCCTCGGGCGAGGGCGCCGAGCAGTACTTC.

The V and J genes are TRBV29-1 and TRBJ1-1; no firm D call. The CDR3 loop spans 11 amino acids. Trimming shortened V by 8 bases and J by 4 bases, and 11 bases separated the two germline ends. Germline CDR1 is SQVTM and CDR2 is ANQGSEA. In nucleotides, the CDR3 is TGCAGCCTGGACGTGGGCACTGAAGCTTTCTTT. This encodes CSLDVGTEAFF. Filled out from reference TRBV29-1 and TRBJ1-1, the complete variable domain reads SAVISQKPSRDICQRGTSLTIQCQVDSQVTMMFWYRQQPGQSLTLIATANQGSEATYESGFVIDKFPISRPNLTFSTLTVSNMSPEDSSIYLCSLDVGTEAFFGQGTRLTVV.

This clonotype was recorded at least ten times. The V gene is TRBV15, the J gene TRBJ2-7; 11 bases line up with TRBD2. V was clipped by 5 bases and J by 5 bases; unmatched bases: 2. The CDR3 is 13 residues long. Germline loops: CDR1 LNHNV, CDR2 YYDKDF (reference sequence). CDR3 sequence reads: CATSGTSGHEQYF. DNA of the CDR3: TGTGCCACCAGCGGGACTAGCGGACACGAGCAGTACTTC.

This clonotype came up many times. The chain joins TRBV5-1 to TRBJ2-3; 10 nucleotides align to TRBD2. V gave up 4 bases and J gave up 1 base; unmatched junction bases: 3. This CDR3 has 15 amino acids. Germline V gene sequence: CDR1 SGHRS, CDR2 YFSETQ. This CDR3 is CASSIGTSGTDTQYF. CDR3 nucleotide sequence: TGCGCCAGCAGCATCGGGACTAGCGGCACAGATACGCAGTATTTT.

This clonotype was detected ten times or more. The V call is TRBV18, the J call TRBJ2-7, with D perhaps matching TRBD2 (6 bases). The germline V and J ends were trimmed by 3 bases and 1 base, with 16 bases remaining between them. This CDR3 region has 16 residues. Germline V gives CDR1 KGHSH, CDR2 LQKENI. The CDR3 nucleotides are TGTGCCAGCTCACCTCTGGAGGGACCCTCTTCCTACGAGCAGTACTTC. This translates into CASSPLEGPSSYEQYF.

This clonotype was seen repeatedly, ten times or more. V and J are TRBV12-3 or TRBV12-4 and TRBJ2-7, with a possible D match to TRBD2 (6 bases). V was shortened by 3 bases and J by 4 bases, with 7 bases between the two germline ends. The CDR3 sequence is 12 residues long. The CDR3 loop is CASSFGGYEQYF. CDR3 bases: TGTGCCAGCAGTTTCGGGGGATACGAGCAGTACTTC.

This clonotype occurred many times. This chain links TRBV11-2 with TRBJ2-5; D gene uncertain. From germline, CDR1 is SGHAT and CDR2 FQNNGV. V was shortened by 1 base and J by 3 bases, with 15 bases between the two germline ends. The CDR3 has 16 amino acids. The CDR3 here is CASSLVLSTLEETQYF. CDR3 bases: TGTGCCAGCAGCTTAGTACTTAGCACCCTAGAAGAGACCCAGTACTTC. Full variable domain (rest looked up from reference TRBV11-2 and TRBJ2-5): EAGVAQSPRYKIIEKRQSVAFWCNPISGHATLYWYQQILGQGPKLLIQFQNNGVVDDSQLPKDRFSAERLKGVDSTLKIQPAKLEDSAVYLCASSLVLSTLEETQYFGPGTRLLVL.

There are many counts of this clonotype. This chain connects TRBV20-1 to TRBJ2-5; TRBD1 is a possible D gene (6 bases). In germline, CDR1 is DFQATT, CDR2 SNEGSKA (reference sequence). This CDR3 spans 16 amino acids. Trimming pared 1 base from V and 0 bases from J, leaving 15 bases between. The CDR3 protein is CSARALTGTNQETQYF. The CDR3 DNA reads TGCAGTGCTAGAGCACTAACCGGGACAAACCAAGAGACCCAGTACTTC.